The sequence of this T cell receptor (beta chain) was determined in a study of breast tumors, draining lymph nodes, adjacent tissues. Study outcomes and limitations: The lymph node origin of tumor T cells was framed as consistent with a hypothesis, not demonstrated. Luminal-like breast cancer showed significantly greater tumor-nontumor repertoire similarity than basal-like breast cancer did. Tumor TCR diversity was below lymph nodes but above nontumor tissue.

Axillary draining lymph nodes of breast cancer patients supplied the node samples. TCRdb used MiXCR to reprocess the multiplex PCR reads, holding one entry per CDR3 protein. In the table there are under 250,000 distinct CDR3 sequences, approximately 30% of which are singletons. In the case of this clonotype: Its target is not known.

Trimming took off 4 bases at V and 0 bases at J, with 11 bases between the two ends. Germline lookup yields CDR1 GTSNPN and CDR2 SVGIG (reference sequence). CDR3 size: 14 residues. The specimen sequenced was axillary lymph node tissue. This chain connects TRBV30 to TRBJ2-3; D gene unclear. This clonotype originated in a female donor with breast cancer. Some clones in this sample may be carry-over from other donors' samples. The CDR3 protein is CAWMEYTSTDTQYF. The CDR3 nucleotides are TGTGCCTGGATGGAGTATACTAGCACAGATACGCAGTATTTT.